The 9 T cell receptor beta chains listed next were all sequenced from one sample in a study of blood T cell repertoires in COVID-19. This table comes from immunoSEQ multiplex PCR, and its TCRdb copy is limited to in-frame clones, with some not included. The sample contains around 72,000 clones, more than 70% of which appear only once. The specimen sequenced was peripheral blood. The receptors come from a woman aged 70-85 years with acute or convalescent COVID-19.

This sequence joins TRBV28 and TRBJ1-5, with TRBD1 as a possible D gene (6 bases). This CDR3 has 13 residues. CDR1 MDHEN and CDR2 SYDVKM come from the germline V gene. With 4 bases removed from V and 15 bases from J, the gap between germline ends came to 19 bases. The DNA of the CDR3 is TGTGCCAGCAGTTCCCCTGGGGGCCCGTCGGGGCATTTT. Translated, it gives CASSSPGGPSGHF.

The chain has TRBV19 and TRBJ1-4; 8 nucleotides match TRBD1. Per the germline V gene, CDR1 is LNHDA and CDR2 is SQIVND (reference sequence). The length of the CDR3 is 15 residues. V gave up 6 bases and J gave up 6 bases; unmatched junction bases: 9. This chain's CDR3 is CASRRRTGIDEKLFF. The CDR3 coding sequence is TGTGCCAGTAGGCGCCGGACAGGGATTGATGAAAAACTGTTTTTT.

The V and J genes are TRBV28 and TRBJ1-2, with 9 bases matching TRBD1. In germline, CDR1 is MDHEN, CDR2 SYDVKM. The CDR3 runs to 17 residues. V gave up 5 bases and J gave up 8 bases; unmatched junction bases: 18. CDR3 nucleotide sequence: TGTGCCAGCAGTCCTCTCGGGAGATACGGACAGGGGACGGGCTACACCTTC. This codes for CASSPLGRYGQGTGYTF.

The V gene is TRBV19, the J gene TRBJ2-3; weak D call: TRBD2 (5 bases). Germline values: CDR1 LNHDA, CDR2 SQIVND (reference sequence). This CDR3 is 12 amino acids long. V was cut by 3 bases and J by 4 bases, with 5 bases left in between. CDR3 amino acids: CASSISADTQYF. The CDR3 DNA is TGTGCCAGTAGTATTAGCGCAGATACGCAGTATTTT.

The V call is TRBV18, the J call TRBJ1-4; D call uncertain. The germline V and J ends were trimmed by 4 bases and 7 bases, with 19 bases remaining between them. This CDR3 is 16 amino acids long. From germline, CDR1 is KGHSH and CDR2 LQKENI. CDR3 residues: CASSLTRTAPSEKLFF. The CDR3 DNA is TGTGCCAGCTCACTCACTAGAACGGCTCCTTCTGAAAAACTGTTTTTT. Variable domain in full (rest from reference TRBV18 and TRBJ1-4): NAGVMQNPRHLVRRRGQEARLRCSPMKGHSHVYWYRQLPEEGLKFMVYLQKENIIDESGMPKERFSAEFPKEGPSILRIQQVVRGDSAAYFCASSLTRTAPSEKLFFGSGTQLSVL.

The gene calls are TRBV6-5 and TRBJ2-2; 7 bases fit TRBD1. Trimming cost V 6 bases and J 8 bases; bases outside gene matches: 12. CDR1 is MNHEY and CDR2 is SVGAGI in the germline V gene. The CDR3 is 15 amino acids. The CDR3 region is CASRPGQLGVGELFF. For the CDR3, the DNA is TGTGCCAGCAGACCGGGACAGCTGGGAGTAGGGGAGCTGTTTTTT.

The chain joins TRBV6-6 to TRBJ2-3; 10 nucleotides match TRBD2. CDR3 size: 14 residues. Unmatched junction bases numbered 3, after V lost 5 bases and J lost 4 bases. Germline CDR1 reads MNHNY; CDR2 reads SVGAGI (reference sequence). CDR3 in DNA: TGTGCCAGCAGTAGCGGGAGGGGGGCAGATACGCAGTATTTT. It yields the protein CASSSGRGADTQYF.

V usage is TRBV15 and J usage is TRBJ1-5; D gene unclear. CDR3 length equals 15 residues. The germline V gene has CDR1 LNHNV and CDR2 YYDKDF (reference sequence). V was pared by 5 bases and J by 0 bases, with 11 bases between. For the CDR3, the DNA is TGTGCCACCAGCCTTCAGGTAGATAGCAATCAGCCCCAGCATTTT. Protein product: CATSLQVDSNQPQHF. The variable domain in full, completed from reference TRBV15 and TRBJ1-5, reads DAMVIQNPRYQVTQFGKPVTLSCSQTLNHNVMYWYQQKSSQAPKLLFHYYDKDFNNEADTPDNFQSRRPNTSFCFLDIRSPGLGDTAMYLCATSLQVDSNQPQHFGDGTRLSIL.

The gene calls are TRBV9 and TRBJ1-1, with D uncertain. Deletions cut 4 bases from V and 1 base from J, with 11 bases between. Germline V CDR1 and CDR2: SGDLS, YYNGEE. The CDR3 contains 14 residues. Written as DNA, the CDR3 is TGTGCCAGCAGCCTTAGTCTGTGGAACACTGAAGCTTTCTTT. Its protein product is CASSLSLWNTEAFF. The entire variable domain, with the rest obtained from reference TRBV9 and TRBJ1-1, is as follows: DSGVTQTPKHLITATGQRVTLRCSPRSGDLSVYWYQQSLDQGLQFLIQYYNGEERAKGNILERFSAQQFPDLHSELNLSSLELGDSALYFCASSLSLWNTEAFFGQGTRLTVV.